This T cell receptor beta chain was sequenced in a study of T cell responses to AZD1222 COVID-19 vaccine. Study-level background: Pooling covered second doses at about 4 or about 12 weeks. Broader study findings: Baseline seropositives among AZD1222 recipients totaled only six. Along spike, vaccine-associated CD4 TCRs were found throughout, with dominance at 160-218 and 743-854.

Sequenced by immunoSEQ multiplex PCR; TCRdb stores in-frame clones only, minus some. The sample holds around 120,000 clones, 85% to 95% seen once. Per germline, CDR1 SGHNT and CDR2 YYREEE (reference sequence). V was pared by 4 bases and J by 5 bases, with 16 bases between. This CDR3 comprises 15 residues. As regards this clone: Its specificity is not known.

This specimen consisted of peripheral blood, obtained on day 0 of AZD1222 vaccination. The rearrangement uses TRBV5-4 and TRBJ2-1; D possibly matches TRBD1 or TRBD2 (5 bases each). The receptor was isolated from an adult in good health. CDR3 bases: TGTGCCAGCAGCCTCTCGAGGGGATGGAACAATGAGCAGTTCTTC. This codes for CASSLSRGWNNEQFF.